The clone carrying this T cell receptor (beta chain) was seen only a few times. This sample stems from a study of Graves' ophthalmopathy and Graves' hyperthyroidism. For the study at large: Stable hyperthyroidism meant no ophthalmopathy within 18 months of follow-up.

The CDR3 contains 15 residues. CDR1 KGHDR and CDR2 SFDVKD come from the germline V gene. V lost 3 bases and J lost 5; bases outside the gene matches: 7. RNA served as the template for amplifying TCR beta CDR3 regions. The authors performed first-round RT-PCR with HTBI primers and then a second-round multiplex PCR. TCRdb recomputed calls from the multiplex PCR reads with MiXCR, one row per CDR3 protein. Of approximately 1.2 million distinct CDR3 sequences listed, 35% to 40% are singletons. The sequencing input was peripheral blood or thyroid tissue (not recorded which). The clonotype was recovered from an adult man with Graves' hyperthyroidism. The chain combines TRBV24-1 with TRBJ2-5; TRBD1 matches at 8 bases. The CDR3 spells CATSDQTGAGETQYF. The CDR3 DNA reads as TGTGCCACCAGTGATCAGACAGGGGCCGGGGAGACCCAGTACTTC.